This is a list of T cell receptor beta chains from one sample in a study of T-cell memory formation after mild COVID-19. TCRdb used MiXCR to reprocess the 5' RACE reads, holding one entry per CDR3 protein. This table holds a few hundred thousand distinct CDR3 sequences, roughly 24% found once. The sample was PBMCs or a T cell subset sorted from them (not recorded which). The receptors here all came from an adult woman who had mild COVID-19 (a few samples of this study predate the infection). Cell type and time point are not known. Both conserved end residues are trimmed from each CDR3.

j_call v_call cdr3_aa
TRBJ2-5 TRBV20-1 SARLAGAIQETQY
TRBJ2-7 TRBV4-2 ASSQDKSSGSSYEQY
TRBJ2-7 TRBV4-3 ASSKDEGTSGSREQY
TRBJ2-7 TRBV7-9 ASSQSTVGTEQY
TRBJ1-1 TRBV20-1 SARDRGVTEAF
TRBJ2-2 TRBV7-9 ASSIIHRANTGELF
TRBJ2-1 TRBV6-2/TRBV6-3 ASSPPGQGREQF
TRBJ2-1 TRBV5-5 ASSLEVRDRQF
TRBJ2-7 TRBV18 ASSPPSGGPYEQY
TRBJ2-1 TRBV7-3 ASSPGTSGSLGVEQF
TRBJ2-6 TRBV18 ASSPRTGGRANVLT
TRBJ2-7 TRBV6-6 ASSHNRGRSPEQY
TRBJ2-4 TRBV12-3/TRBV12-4 ASSFLAGGLRLAKNIQY
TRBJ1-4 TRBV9 ASSVGRGGEKLF
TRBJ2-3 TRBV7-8 ASSPGRGTTDTQY
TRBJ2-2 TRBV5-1 ASSPWNSGENTGELF
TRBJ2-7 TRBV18 ASSPLRGSADEQY
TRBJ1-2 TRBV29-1 SETRDRGLYGYT
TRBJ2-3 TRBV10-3 AISEVDSGGGSDTQY
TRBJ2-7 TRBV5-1 ASSLVGWTAGSYEQY
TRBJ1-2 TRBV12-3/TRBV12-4 ASSLANAGTDDPYGYT
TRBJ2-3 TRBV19 ASSLGLADTQY
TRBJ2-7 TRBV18 ASSPSGGAYEQY
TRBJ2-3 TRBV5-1 ASIPEGVGTDTQY
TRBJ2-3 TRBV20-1 SAFHHLGDTQY
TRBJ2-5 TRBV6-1 ASRILLSLQETQY
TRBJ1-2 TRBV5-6 ASSLTPTGGYT
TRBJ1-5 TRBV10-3 AISEPTGFNQPQH
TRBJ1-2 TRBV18 ASSLRDGTGDYGYT
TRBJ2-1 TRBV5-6 ASSSSGPLGNEQF
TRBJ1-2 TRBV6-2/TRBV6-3 ASTRQGRYYGYT
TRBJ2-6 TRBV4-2 ASSQEGTAGANVLT
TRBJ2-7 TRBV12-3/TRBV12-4 ASSPPGTGGNHEQY
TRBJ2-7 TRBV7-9 ASRAVGAGHEQY
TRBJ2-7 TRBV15 ATSPWDSYYEQY
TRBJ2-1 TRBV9 ASSAAGLASYNEQF
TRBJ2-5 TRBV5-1 ASSLGQGMETQY
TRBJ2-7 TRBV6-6 ASSYESYEQY
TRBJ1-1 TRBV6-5 ASSPVGQGARTEAF
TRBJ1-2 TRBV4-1 ASSQDSRGRAYGYT
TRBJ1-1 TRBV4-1 ASSPQGGTEAF
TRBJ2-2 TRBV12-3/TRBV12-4 ASIAGPRTGELF
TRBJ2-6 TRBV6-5 ASSRREANVLT
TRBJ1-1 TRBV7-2 ASSLGYPEAF
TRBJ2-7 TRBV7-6 ASSSRLGPQYYEQY
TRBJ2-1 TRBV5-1 ASRPSPFSGGVF
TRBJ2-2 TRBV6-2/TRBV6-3 ASSTRLAGGGPGELF
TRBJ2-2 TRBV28 ASSPPFGLAGGRNTGELF
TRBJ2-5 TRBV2 ASKRDGDKTQY
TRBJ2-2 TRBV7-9 ASSLAQGQNTGELF
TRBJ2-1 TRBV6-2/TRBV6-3 ASSPGVADYNEQF
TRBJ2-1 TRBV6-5 ASSRHWYNEQL
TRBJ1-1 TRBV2 ASSDKGGATEAF
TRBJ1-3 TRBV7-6 ASSSDTNTIY
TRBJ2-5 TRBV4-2 ASSQYYRTSGQETQY
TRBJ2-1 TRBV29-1 SVGAGGYNEQF
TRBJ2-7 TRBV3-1 ASSPQGGGGTYEQY
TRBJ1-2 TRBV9 ASSVAWTGLDYGYT
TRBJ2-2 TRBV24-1 ATSSAPGYGTGELF
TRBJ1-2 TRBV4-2 ASSQDAYGYT